There are many counts of the clone carrying this TCR beta chain. Antigen: not known. Making the TCR beta libraries involved quantitative 5'-RACE with molecular barcodes. In TCRdb, the 5' RACE reads were re-called with MiXCR into one record per CDR3 protein. The sample lists some 220,000 distinct CDR3 sequences, under 12% occurring once. This sample is part of a study of CD8 T cells in ankylosing spondylitis. CDR1 SGHRS and CDR2 YFSETQ come from the germline V gene. CDR3 length: 15 residues. The V end lost 1 base, the J end lost 2 bases, and 11 bases lay between the germline ends. General study points: Some of the motif variants had earlier been found in reactive arthritis patients' fluid and blood. For ankylosing spondylitis blood, a TCR beta motif of 7 to 9 highly homologous variants appeared characteristic.

The TCR was taken from a male donor with ankylosing spondylitis or in good health (not recorded which). Sequenced input: blood, either unsorted or a sorted T cell fraction (not recorded which). The gene calls are TRBV5-1 and TRBJ2-3, with D possibly matching TRBD1 (5 bases). For the CDR3, the DNA is TGCGCCAGCAGCTTGTCAGGGTCCGTCACAGATACGCAGTATTTT. Translating gives CASSLSGSVTDTQYF.